This entry lists 18 T cell receptor beta chains sequenced from one sample in a study of glioma-infiltrating T cells. Using RNA template, CDR3s of TCR alpha and beta were amplified with iRepertoire arm-PCR. TCRdb itself ran the multiplex PCR reads through MiXCR, one entry per CDR3 protein. The sample records more than 110,000 distinct CDR3 sequences, approximately 39% being singletons. What was sequenced was glioma tissue, nonneoplastic brain tissue, or PBMCs (not recorded which). These receptors originate from a human donor with low-grade glioma or glioblastoma, undergoing nonglioma brain surgery, or in good health (not recorded which).

The chain joins TRBV20-1 to TRBJ2-3, with TRBD2 identical over 7 bases. Per germline, CDR1 DFQATT and CDR2 SNEGSKA (reference sequence). The CDR3 totals 16 residues. Losses at the gene ends were 0 bases for V and 0 bases for J; bases not matched to a gene: 6. CDR3 protein: CSARDQAGSSTDTQYF. The CDR3 DNA reads as TGCAGTGCTAGAGATCAAGCGGGAAGTAGCACAGATACGCAGTATTTT.

The chain combines TRBV27 with TRBJ1-6, with TRBD1 as a possible D gene (6 bases). The CDR3 consists of 13 residues. Germline lookup yields CDR1 MNHEY and CDR2 SMNVEV (reference sequence). The ends were cut back, 6 bases at V and 9 bases at J, with 12 bases in the middle. CDR3 sequence (DNA): TGTGCCAGCAGCCCAGGGGTCCGTTCACCCCTCCACTTT. Translating it yields CASSPGVRSPLHF.

V and J are TRBV6-1 and TRBJ2-7, with D maybe TRBD1 (5 bases). CDR1 is MNHNS and CDR2 is SASEGT in the germline V gene. This CDR3 region has 12 residues. Trimming left V 7 bases short and J 1 base short, with 8 bases between. CDR3 coding DNA: TGTGCCAGCAAAACAGGATCCTACGAGCAGTACTTC. Protein product: CASKTGSYEQYF.

This chain links TRBV20-1 with TRBJ1-2; no reliable D call. The CDR3 totals 13 residues. Germline assignment: CDR1 DFQATT and CDR2 SNEGSKA (reference sequence). The V and J ends lost 5 bases and 8 bases respectively, with 18 bases between them. Written as DNA, the CDR3 is TGCAGTGCTCTTAACTGGGCCCGGTCGGGCTACACCTTC. Protein sequence: CSALNWARSGYTF.

This clonotype was seen a few times. The gene calls are TRBV7-2 and TRBJ2-1; the match to TRBD1 covers 10 bases. The CDR3 loop spans 15 amino acids. CDR1 and CDR2 (germline): SGHTA, FQGNSA. V lost 5 bases, J lost 4 bases, and 5 bases stayed unmatched. CDR3 loop: CASSRDRGWYNEQFF. Written as DNA, the CDR3 is TGTGCCAGCAGCCGGGACAGGGGATGGTACAATGAGCAGTTCTTC.

Worth noting for this clonotype: Likely a read error: the CDR3 ends without its conserved phenylalanine or tryptophan. V is TRBV19 and J is TRBJ2-4; 7 nucleotides match TRBD1. Per the germline V gene, CDR1 is LNHDA and CDR2 is SQIVND (reference sequence). Trimming at V came to 3 bases and at J to 1 base, leaving 9 bases not matched to a gene. This CDR3 has 17 amino acids. The DNA for the CDR3 is TGTGCCAGTAGTATGCCGAACAGGGGTGGTGCCAAAAACATTCAGTACTCC. This translates into CASSMPNRGGAKNIQYS.

The V gene is TRBV27, the J gene TRBJ1-1, with D uncertain. Per germline, CDR1 MNHEY and CDR2 SMNVEV (reference sequence). The CDR3 totals 15 residues. The V end lost 5 bases, the J end lost 2 bases, and 15 bases lay between the germline ends. The CDR3 nucleotides are TGTGCCAGCAGTCCCGCCTGGGGTACCAACACTGAAGCTTTCTTT. This gives the protein CASSPAWGTNTEAFF.

This chain joins TRBV2 and TRBJ1-5; 7 bases map to TRBD1. V shed 3 bases and J 4 bases; nucleotides not matched to a gene: 9. CDR1 is SNHLY and CDR2 is FYNNEI in the germline V gene. CDR3 size: 16 residues. CDR3 amino acids: CASSEESGQLNQPQHF. The CDR3 DNA reads TGTGCCAGCAGTGAGGAATCGGGACAGTTGAATCAGCCCCAGCATTTT.

The chain employs TRBV7-2 and TRBJ1-5, with D uncertain. Looked up from germline, CDR1 is SGHTA and CDR2 is FQGNSA. The CDR3 has 13 amino acids. Trimming took off 5 bases at V and 7 bases at J, with 12 bases between the two ends. Written as DNA, the CDR3 is TGTGCCAGCAGCCCCCTTGCCGGGCAGCCCCAGCATTTT. It is translated as CASSPLAGQPQHF. Full variable domain (missing parts from reference TRBV7-2 and TRBJ1-5): GAGVSQSPSNKVTEKGKDVELRCDPISGHTALYWYRQSLGQGLEFLIYFQGNSAPDKSGLPSDRFSAERTGGSVSTLTIQRTQQEDSAVYLCASSPLAGQPQHFGDGTRLSIL.

Note on this clonotype: One base away lies a much larger clone, so this may be a sequencing read error. This chain connects TRBV6-4 to TRBJ2-7; 11 bases are a match to TRBD1. This CDR3 is 15 amino acids long. Germline assignment: CDR1 MRHNA and CDR2 SNTAGT. The ends lost 2 bases at V and 3 bases at J; junction bases unmatched: 3. This CDR3 is CASSDPGQGGYEQYF. Here the CDR3 DNA reads TGTGCCAGCAGTGACCCGGGACAGGGGGGCTACGAGCAGTACTTC.

In its sample, this clonotype was seen once. This chain connects TRBV2 to TRBJ1-2, with TRBD1 matching 9 bases. CDR1 SNHLY and CDR2 FYNNEI come from the germline V gene. Unmatched junction bases numbered 12, after V lost 6 bases and J lost 4 bases. The CDR3 has 16 amino acids. CDR3 amino acids: CASRGTGTGQPYGYTF. CDR3 nucleotide sequence: TGTGCCAGCAGGGGCACCGGGACAGGGCAGCCCTATGGCTACACCTTC.

This clonotype turned up a few times. The genes are TRBV28 and TRBJ2-3; D tentatively fits TRBD1 or TRBD2 (5 bases each). Per the germline V gene, CDR1 is MDHEN and CDR2 is SYDVKM. Trimming removed 3 bases at V and 2 bases at J, with 15 bases between. This CDR3 spans 16 amino acids. For the CDR3, the DNA is TGTGCCAGCAGTTTGGGGACCTTCCCAGCCACAGATACGCAGTATTTT. This gives the protein CASSLGTFPATDTQYF.

The chain links TRBV7-2 to TRBJ2-1, with 14 bases fitting TRBD2. J gave up 4 bases and V 3 bases, and 5 bases lay outside the gene matches. Germline lookup yields CDR1 SGHTA and CDR2 FQGNSA. CDR3 length equals 17 residues. As DNA, the CDR3 is TGTGCCAGCAGCTTTGCCGGGACTAGCGGGAGATACAATGAGCAGTTCTTC. It codes for CASSFAGTSGRYNEQFF.

This chain joins TRBV6-1 and TRBJ2-3; D is possibly TRBD1 (6 bases). Germline CDR1 is MNHNS and CDR2 is SASEGT. The CDR3 sequence is 13 residues long. The V and J ends lost 6 bases and 5 bases respectively, with 12 bases between them. The CDR3 DNA is TGTGCCAGCAGACATACAGGGTTAGATACGCAGTATTTT. Protein product: CASRHTGLDTQYF.

As regards this clonotype: In this CDR3 the conserved last residue, phenylalanine or tryptophan, is missing, so a read error is likely. The chain recombines TRBV7-2 with TRBJ2-3; 9 positions agree with TRBD1. The trim removed 5 bases at V and 5 bases at J, leaving 5 bases unmatched. CDR3 length: 14 residues. Germline V gene lookup returns CDR1 SGHTA and CDR2 FQGNSA. This CDR3 reads CASSPGQGEDTQYL. CDR3 sequence (DNA): TGTGCCAGCAGCCCGGGACAGGGAGAAGATACGCAGTATCTT.

The V and J genes are TRBV15 and TRBJ1-5, with a tentative D call TRBD1 (5 bases). Per germline, CDR1 LNHNV and CDR2 YYDKDF (reference sequence). V was cut by 5 bases and J by 6 bases, with 20 bases left in between. There are 16 residues in the CDR3. The CDR3 reads CATSDGDRGVSQPQHF. The CDR3 DNA reads as TGTGCCACCAGCGACGGGGACCGCGGTGTCAGTCAGCCCCAGCATTTT.

This chain uses TRBV6-1 with TRBJ2-3, with 7 bases fitting TRBD2. This CDR3 region has 18 residues. The V and J ends lost 5 bases and 0 bases, in that order; junction bases with no gene match: 14. Germline CDR1 and CDR2: MNHNS and SASEGT. CDR3 coding DNA: TGTGCCAGCAGTTCGGGACTACTAGTTGGCCCCAGCACAGATACGCAGTATTTT. Residues: CASSSGLLVGPSTDTQYF.

The V gene is TRBV20-1, the J gene TRBJ2-1; 7 positions match TRBD1. Unmatched junction bases numbered 16, after V lost 7 bases and J lost 7 bases. This CDR3 is 15 amino acids long. Germline CDR1 and CDR2: DFQATT and SNEGSKA (reference sequence). The CDR3, as DNA: TGCAGTGTCCCGAGGGGAACAGGGGCACAAAATGAGCAGTTCTTC. Residues: CSVPRGTGAQNEQFF.